This T cell receptor beta chain is from a study of cytomegalovirus exposure and HLA in healthy donors. Whole-study context: A subsequent analysis reported that the 95 to 150 validation repertoires were produced on the same platform that had also been used for the 666 first-cohort repertoires. Study outcomes and limitations: The classifier, whose performance was assessed in both the original and validation cohorts, reportedly diagnosed cytomegalovirus status with high specificity and sensitivity. The study labeled more than 150 TCR beta chains cytomegalovirus-associated.

About this clone: Antigen specificity is unknown.

With 2 bases removed from V and 1 base from J, the gap between germline ends came to 9 bases. The CDR3 covers 15 residues. Per the germline V gene, CDR1 is SNHLY and CDR2 is FYNNEI. Assay used: immunoSEQ multiplex PCR; TCRdb lists only in-frame clones, some missing. Among about 360,000 clones listed, just over 85% were seen once. The validation cohort, a group of over a hundred subjects, included the donors and was separate from the roughly 700-subject first cohort. Sequenced input: PBMCs. The rearrangement joins TRBV2 to TRBJ1-5; maybe TRBD1 (6 bases). The TCR comes from a woman between 18 and 29 years old in good health and CMV-seronegative. As DNA, the CDR3 is TGTGCCAGCAGTGAAAGGGGACAAAGCAATCAGCCCCAGCATTTT. Residues: CASSERGQSNQPQHF.